Below are 3 T cell receptor beta chains sequenced from a single sample in a study of monozygotic twins with inflammatory bowel disease. TCRdb re-called the 5' RACE reads and catalogs CDR3 proteins one per entry, DNA excluded. This specimen shows some 440,000 distinct CDR3 sequences; the ten leading clones hold around 2.4%. The sample comprised blood. These TCRs come from a human donor with ulcerative colitis or Crohn's disease, or a healthy co-twin of an affected twin (not recorded which).

The chain recombines TRBV7-9 with TRBJ1-5. The CDR3 extends over 13 amino acids. From germline, CDR1 is SEHNR and CDR2 FQNEAQ (reference sequence). The CDR3 reads CASSLAFNQPQHF.

The chain has TRBV4-1 and TRBJ2-1; TCRdb designates TRBD2, a call that cannot be tested without DNA. Germline CDR1 MGHRA, CDR2 YSYEKL. This CDR3 has 16 residues. The CDR3 spells CASSQYSLRGDNEQFF.

The V gene is TRBV19, the J gene TRBJ2-2; the TCRdb call, TRBD1, lacks DNA for checking. CDR1 is LNHDA, CDR2 SQIVND, per germline (reference sequence). This CDR3 has 15 residues. CDR3 loop: CASTTRTVHTGELFF.